This T cell receptor (beta chain) was identified during a study of blood T cell repertoires in COVID-19. Study in general: Acute and convalescent COVID-19 samples came from the United States, Italy and Spain. In each case, the material was cDNA or gDNA derived from T cells, B-cell-depleted T cells, or PBMCs.

This CDR3 contains 15 residues. V lost 7 bases, J lost 0 bases, and 15 bases lay in between. The germline V gene encodes CDR1 SGHTA and CDR2 FQGNSA. Original data processing: Amplified reference gene primers provided the basis for estimating nucleated cell counts. Clones were sequenced by immunoSEQ multiplex PCR, and TCRdb holds only the in-frame ones, with some missing. That table is the source of V, J and clone size, and D and trimming were worked out from the DNA. The table lists about 120,000 clones, 78% of them singletons. The rearrangement joins TRBV7-2 to TRBJ1-1; D gene unclear. The receptor's source is a man between 65 and 85 years old with acute or convalescent COVID-19. Sequencing was performed on peripheral blood. The CDR3: CASIVDGGLNTEAFF. The CDR3 coding sequence is TGTGCCAGCATCGTTGACGGCGGTCTGAACACTGAAGCTTTCTTT.